The text below deals with one T cell receptor (beta chain). This specimen belongs to a study of blood T cell repertoires in COVID-19. The overall study: Sites in the United States, Italy and Spain provided acute and convalescent COVID-19 samples. Sample material is recorded as cDNA or gDNA derived from T cells, B-cell-depleted T cells, or PBMCs.

Germline V gives CDR1 MNHEY, CDR2 SMNVEV (reference sequence). The CDR3 consists of 14 residues. V shed 6 bases and J 2 bases; nucleotides not matched to a gene: 6. The assay was immunoSEQ multiplex PCR, and TCRdb's table has in-frame clones only and misses some. The sample contains 200,000 to 300,000 clones, approximately 78% of which appear only once. The receptor was isolated from an older woman with active or convalescent COVID-19. Source material: peripheral blood. J is TRBJ2-7 and V is TRBV27; 8 bases align to TRBD1. CDR3: CASRIGTGAYEQYF. The CDR3 DNA sequence: TGTGCCAGCAGGATCGGGACAGGCGCCTACGAGCAGTACTTC.